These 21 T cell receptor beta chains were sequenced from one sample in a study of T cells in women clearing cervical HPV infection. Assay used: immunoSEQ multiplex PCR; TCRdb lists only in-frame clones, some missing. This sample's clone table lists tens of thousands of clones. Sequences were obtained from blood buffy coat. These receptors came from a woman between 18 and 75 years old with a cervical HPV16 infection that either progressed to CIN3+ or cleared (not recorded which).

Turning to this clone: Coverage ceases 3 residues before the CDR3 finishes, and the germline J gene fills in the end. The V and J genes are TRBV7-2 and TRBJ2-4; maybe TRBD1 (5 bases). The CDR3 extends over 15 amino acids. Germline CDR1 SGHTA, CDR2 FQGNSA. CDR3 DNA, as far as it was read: TGTGCCAGCAGCCCCGGACATCCGCCCCACTATGGT. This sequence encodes CASSPGHPPHYG. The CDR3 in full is CASSPGHPPHYGQYF.

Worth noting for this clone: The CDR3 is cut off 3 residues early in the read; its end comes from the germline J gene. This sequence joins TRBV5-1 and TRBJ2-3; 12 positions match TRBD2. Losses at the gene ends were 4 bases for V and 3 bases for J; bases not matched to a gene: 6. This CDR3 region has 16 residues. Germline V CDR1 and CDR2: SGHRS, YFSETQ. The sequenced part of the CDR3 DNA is TGCGCCAGCAGCGGAGGACTAGCGGGACCGACAGATACG. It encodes CASSGGLAGPTDT. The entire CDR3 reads CASSGGLAGPTDTQYF.

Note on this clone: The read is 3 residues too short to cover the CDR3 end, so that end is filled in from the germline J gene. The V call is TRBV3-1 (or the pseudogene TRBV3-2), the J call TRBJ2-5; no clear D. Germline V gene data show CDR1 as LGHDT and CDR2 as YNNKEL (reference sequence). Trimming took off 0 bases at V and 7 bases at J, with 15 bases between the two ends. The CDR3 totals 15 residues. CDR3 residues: CASSQEAESVGTQYF. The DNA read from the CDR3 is TGTGCCAGCAGCCAAGAGGCCGAGAGCGTTGGGACC.

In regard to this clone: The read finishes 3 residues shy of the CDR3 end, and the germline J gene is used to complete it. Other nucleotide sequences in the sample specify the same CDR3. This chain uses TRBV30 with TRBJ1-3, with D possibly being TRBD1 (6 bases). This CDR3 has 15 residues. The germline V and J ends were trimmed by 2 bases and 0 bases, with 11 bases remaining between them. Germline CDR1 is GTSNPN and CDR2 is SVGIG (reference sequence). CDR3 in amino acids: CAWSTGFSSGNTIYF. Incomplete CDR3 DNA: TGTGCCTGGAGTACAGGGTTTAGCTCTGGAAACACC.

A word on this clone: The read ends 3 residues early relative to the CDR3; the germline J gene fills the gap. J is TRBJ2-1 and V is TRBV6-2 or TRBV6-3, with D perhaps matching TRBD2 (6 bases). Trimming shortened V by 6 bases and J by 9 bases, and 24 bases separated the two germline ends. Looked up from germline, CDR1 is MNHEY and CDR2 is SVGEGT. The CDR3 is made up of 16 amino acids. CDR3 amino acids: CASSPRGGREGGEQFF. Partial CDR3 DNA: TGTGCCAGCAGCCCGCGGGGAGGACGCGAGGGAGGTGAG.

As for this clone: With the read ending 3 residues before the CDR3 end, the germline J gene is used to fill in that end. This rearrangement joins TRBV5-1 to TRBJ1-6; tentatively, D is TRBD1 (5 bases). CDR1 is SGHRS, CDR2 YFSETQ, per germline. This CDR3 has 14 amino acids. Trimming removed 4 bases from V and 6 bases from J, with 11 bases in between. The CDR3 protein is CASSVGGGNSPLHF. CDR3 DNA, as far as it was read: TGCGCCAGCAGCGTCGGGGGGGGTAATTCACCC.

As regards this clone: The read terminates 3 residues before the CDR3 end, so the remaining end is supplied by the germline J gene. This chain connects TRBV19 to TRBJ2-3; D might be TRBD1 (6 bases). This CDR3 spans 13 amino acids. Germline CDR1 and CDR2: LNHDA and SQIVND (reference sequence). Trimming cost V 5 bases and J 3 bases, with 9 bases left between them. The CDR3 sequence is CASSVGTTDTQYF. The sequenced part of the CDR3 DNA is TGTGCCAGTAGTGTGGGGACAACAGATACG.

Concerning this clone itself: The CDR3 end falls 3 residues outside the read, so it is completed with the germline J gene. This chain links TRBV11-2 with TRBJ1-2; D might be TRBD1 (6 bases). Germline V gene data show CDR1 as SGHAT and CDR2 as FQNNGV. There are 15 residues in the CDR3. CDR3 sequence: CASSSPETGIDGYTF. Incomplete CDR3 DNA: TGTGCCAGCAGCTCCCCCGAGACAGGTATCGACGGC.

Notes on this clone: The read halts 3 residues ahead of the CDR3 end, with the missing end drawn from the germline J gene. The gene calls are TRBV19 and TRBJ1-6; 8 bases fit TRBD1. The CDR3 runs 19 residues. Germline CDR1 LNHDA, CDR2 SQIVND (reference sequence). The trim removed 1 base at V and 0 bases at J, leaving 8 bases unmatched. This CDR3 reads CASSIAGGELSSYNSPLHF. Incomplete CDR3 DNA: TGTGCCAGTAGTATAGCAGGGGGCGAACTGAGCTCCTATAATTCACCC.

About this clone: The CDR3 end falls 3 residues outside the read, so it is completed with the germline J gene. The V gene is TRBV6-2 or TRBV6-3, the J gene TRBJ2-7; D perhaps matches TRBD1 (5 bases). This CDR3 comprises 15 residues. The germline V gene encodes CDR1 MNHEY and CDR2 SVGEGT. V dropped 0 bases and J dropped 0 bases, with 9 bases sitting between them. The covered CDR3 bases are TGTGCCAGCAGTTACTCAGGGGCTAGCTCCTACGAG. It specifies CASSYSGASSYE. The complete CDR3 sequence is CASSYSGASSYEQYF.

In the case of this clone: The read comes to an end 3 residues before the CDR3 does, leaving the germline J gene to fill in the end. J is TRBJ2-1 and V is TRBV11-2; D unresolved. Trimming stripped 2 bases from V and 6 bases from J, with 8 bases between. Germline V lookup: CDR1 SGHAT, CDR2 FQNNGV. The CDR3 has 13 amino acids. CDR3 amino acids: CASSLTTSNEQFF. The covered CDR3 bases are TGTGCCAGCAGCTTAACTACCTCCAATGAG.

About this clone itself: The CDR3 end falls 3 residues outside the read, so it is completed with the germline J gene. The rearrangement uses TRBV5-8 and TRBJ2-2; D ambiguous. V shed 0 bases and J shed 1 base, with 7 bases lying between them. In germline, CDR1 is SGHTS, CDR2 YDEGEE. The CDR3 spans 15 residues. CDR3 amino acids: CASSLGAWNTGELFF. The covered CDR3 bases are TGTGCCAGCAGCTTGGGAGCCTGGAACACCGGGGAG.

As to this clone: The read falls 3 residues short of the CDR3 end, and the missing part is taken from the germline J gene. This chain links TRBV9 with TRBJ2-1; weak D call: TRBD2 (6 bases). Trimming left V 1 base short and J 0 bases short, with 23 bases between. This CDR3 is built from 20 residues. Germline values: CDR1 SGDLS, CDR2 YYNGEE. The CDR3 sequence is CASSVRNLRAGPNSYNEQFF. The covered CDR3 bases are TGTGCCAGCAGCGTAAGAAATTTAAGGGCGGGGCCCAACTCCTACAATGAG.

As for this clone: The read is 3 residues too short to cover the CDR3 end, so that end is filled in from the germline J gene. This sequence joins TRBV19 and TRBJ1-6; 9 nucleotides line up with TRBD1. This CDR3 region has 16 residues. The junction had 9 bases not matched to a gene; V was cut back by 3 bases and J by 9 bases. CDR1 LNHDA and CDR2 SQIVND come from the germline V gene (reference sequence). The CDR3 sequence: CASSIQGQGLSSPLHF. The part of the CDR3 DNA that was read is TGTGCCAGTAGTATCCAGGGACAGGGTCTCAGTTCACCC.

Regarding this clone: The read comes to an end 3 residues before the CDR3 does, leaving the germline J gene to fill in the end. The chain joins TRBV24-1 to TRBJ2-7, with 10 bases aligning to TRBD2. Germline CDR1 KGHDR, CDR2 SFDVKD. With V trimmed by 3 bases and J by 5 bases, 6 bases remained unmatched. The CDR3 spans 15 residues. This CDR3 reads CATSDASGSWNEQYF. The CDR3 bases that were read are TGTGCCACCAGTGATGCTAGCGGGAGTTGGAACGAG.

The CDR3 protein is CASSPGQNTEAFF. The sequenced CDR3 bases are TGTGCCAGCTCACCAGGGCAGAACACTGAA. The rearrangement links TRBV18 to TRBJ1-1; D is undetermined. Coverage ceases 3 residues before the CDR3 finishes, and the germline J gene fills in the end. V was trimmed by 2 bases and J by 1 base, leaving 5 bases between them. Looked up from germline, CDR1 is KGHSH and CDR2 is LQKENI. This CDR3 is 13 amino acids long.

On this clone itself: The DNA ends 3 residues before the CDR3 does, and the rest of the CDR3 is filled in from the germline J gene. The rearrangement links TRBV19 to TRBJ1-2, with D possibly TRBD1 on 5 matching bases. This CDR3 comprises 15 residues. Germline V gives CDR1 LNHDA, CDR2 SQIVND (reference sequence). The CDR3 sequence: CASSRTSGGDYDYTF. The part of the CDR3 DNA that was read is TGTGCCAGTAGTAGGACTAGCGGGGGTGACTACGAC.

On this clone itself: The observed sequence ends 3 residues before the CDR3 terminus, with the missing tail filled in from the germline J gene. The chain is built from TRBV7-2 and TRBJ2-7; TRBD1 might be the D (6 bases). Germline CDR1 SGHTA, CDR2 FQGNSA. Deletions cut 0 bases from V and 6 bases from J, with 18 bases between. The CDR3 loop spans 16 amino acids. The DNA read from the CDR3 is TGTGCCAGCAGCTTAGCTCGGGACAAAGGTACCCTCGAG. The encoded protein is CASSLARDKGTLE. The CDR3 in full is CASSLARDKGTLEQYF.

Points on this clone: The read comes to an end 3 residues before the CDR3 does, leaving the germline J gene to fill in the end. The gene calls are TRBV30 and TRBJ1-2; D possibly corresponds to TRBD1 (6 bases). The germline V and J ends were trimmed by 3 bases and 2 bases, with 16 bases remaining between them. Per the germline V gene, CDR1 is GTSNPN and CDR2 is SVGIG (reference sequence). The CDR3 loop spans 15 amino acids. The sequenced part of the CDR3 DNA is TGTGCCTGGAGCTTTTCTCCGCAGGGGAACTATGGC. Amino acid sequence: CAWSFSPQGNYG. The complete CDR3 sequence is CAWSFSPQGNYGYTF. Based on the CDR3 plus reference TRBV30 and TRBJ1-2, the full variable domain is SQTIHQWPATLVQPVGSPLSLECTVEGTSNPNLYWYRQAAGRGLQLLFYSVGIGQISSEVPQNLSASRPQDRQFILSSKKLLLSDSGFYLCAWSFSPQGNYGYTFGSGTRLTVV.

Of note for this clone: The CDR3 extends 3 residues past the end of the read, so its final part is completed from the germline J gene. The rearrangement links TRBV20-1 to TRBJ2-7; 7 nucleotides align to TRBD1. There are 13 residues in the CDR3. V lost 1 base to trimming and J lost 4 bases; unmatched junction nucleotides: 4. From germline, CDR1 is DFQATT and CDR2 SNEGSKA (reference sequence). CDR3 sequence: CSARGQGNYEQYF. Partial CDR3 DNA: TGCAGTGCTAGAGGACAGGGTAATTACGAG.

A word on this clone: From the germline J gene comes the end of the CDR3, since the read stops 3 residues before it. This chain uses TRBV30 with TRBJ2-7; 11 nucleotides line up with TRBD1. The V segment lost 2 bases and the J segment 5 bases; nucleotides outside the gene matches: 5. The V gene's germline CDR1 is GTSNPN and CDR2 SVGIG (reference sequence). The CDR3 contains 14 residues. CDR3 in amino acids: CAWSTGQGAHEQYF. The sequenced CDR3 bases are TGTGCCTGGAGTACAGGACAGGGGGCCCACGAG.